This entry features one TCR beta chain sequence. Its antigen is undetermined. The sample comes from a study of cytomegalovirus exposure and HLA in healthy donors. With 60 Vbeta and 13 Jbeta primers, the PCR was carried out. The data were produced by immunoSEQ multiplex PCR, yet TCRdb's version contains in-frame clones alone and is incomplete. The table lists about 150,000 clones, 65% to 75% of them singletons. Study-level findings and limits: The classifier reportedly diagnosed cytomegalovirus status with high sensitivity and specificity. When a later analysis was performed, an Asian-associated ancestry cluster reportedly had fewer N-insertions than the roughly 670-donor mean.

This sequence originates from a young man in good health and CMV-seronegative. The sequencing input was PBMCs.

In nucleotides, the CDR3 is TGTGCCAGCACACCAAGCGGGGATAAGAATCAGCCCCAGCATTTT. This codes for CASTPSGDKNQPQHF. The chain is built from TRBV4-2 and TRBJ1-5; D unresolved. Between the trimmed V and J ends, which lost 7 bases and 4 bases, there was a span of 17 bases. Germline V CDR1 and CDR2: LGHNA, YNFKEQ. This CDR3 has 15 amino acids.